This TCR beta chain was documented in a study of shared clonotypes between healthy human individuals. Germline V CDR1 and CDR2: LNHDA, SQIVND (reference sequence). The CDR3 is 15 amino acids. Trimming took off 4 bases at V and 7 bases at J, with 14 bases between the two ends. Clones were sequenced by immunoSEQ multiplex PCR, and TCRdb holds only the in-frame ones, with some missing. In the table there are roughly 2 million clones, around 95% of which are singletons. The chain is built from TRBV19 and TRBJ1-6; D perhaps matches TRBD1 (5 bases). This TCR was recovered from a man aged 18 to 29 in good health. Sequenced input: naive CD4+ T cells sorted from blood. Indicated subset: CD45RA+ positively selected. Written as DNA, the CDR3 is TGTGCCAGTAGTAGTCAGGAGGGGAGGAATTCACCCCTCCACTTT. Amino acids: CASSSQEGRNSPLHF. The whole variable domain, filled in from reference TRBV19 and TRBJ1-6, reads DGGITQSPKYLFRKEGQNVTLSCEQNLNHDAMYWYRQDPGQGLRLIYYSQIVNDFQKGDIAEGYSVSREKKESFPLTVTSAQKNPTAFYLCASSSQEGRNSPLHFGNGTRLTVT.